One and the same sample provided the 5 T cell receptor beta chains below, sequenced in a study of cytomegalovirus exposure and HLA in healthy donors. With 60 Vbeta and 13 Jbeta primers, the PCR was carried out. Sequencing used immunoSEQ multiplex PCR; TCRdb keeps in-frame clones, though not all of them. The sample has approximately 110,000 clones, approximately 84% seen once. Sequenced input: PBMCs. The receptors stem from a man in his forties or fifties in good health and CMV-seronegative.

J is TRBJ1-4 and V is TRBV9; D might be TRBD1 (6 bases). CDR1 SGDLS and CDR2 YYNGEE come from the germline V gene. The CDR3 runs 15 residues. The V end lost 0 bases, the J end lost 5 bases, and 11 bases lay between the germline ends. The DNA of the CDR3 is TGTGCCAGCAGCGTAGCGGTGGGACAAAATGAAAAACTGTTTTTT. The encoded protein is CASSVAVGQNEKLFF.

The rearrangement links TRBV18 to TRBJ2-2; tentative D call: TRBD1 (5 bases). Germline V gene lookup returns CDR1 KGHSH and CDR2 LQKENI. Deletions cut 3 bases from V and 5 bases from J, with 13 bases between. The CDR3 is made up of 15 amino acids. This CDR3 is CASSPNRQQTGELFF. The CDR3 DNA is TGTGCCAGCTCACCTAACAGACAGCAAACCGGGGAGCTGTTTTTT.

The CDR3 coding sequence is TGCAGCGTTGGACACTCTAACACTGAAGCTTTCTTT. Protein sequence: CSVGHSNTEAFF. The chain links TRBV29-1 to TRBJ1-1; D gene uncertain. Germline V gene data show CDR1 as SQVTM and CDR2 as ANQGSEA. The germline V and J ends were trimmed by 4 bases and 2 bases, with 8 bases remaining between them. CDR3 length: 12 residues.

V usage is TRBV7-9 and J usage is TRBJ1-5; TRBD1 agrees at 7 bases. The trim removed 5 bases at V and 0 bases at J, leaving 16 bases unmatched. CDR3 length: 19 amino acids. From germline, CDR1 is SEHNR and CDR2 FQNEAQ (reference sequence). CDR3 DNA sequence: TGTGCCAGCAGCGGGGGACAGAGGGCGGCGGGGTATAGCAATCAGCCCCAGCATTTT. Protein sequence: CASSGGQRAAGYSNQPQHF. The full variable domain, with the rest looked up from reference TRBV7-9 and TRBJ1-5, is DTGVSQNPRHKITKRGQNVTFRCDPISEHNRLYWYRQTLGQGPEFLTYFQNEAQLEKSRLLSDRFSAERPKGSFSTLEIQRTEQGDSAMYLCASSGGQRAAGYSNQPQHFGDGTRLSIL.

V is TRBV28 and J is TRBJ2-7; maybe TRBD2 (6 bases). Germline lookup yields CDR1 MDHEN and CDR2 SYDVKM. The V end lost 3 bases, the J end lost 5 bases, and 8 bases lay between the germline ends. The CDR3 runs 12 residues. This chain's CDR3 is CASSLRGNEQYF. CDR3 in DNA: TGTGCCAGCAGTTTGCGGGGTAACGAGCAGTACTTC.